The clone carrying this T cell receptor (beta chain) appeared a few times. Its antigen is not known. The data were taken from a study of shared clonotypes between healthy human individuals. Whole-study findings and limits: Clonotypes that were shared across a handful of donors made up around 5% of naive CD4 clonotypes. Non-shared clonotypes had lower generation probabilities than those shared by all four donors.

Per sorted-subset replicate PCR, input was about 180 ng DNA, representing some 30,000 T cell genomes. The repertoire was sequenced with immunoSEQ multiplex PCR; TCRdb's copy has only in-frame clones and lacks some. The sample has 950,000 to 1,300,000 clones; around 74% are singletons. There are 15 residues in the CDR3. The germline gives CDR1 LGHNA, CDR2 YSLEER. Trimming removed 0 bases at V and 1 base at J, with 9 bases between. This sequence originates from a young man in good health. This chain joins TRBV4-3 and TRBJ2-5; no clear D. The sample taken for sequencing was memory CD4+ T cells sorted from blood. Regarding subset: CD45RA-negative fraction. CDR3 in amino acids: CASSQEVLGQETQYF. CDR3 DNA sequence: TGCGCCAGCAGCCAAGAAGTTCTAGGCCAAGAGACCCAGTACTTC.